Sequencing of this T cell receptor (beta chain) was carried out in a study of identifying expanded T cells in peripheral blood. Repertoires were generated with immunoSEQ multiplex PCR, while TCRdb's copy carries only in-frame clones and drops some. The sample has about 58,000 clones, over 85% seen once. Collection occurred without any documented infections or immune events in donors. Study results and limitations: Variance in clone template counts between approximately 2-week samples significantly increased with total template count across all healthy donors. About 1.2 clones differed between technical replicates, versus about 16 and 19 over time.

Trimming shortened V by 3 bases and J by 5 bases, and 20 bases separated the two germline ends. This CDR3 spans 16 amino acids. Germline assignment: CDR1 SGHTA and CDR2 FQGNSA. Concerning this clone itself: The antigen is undetermined.

Source material: blood. This TCR came from a person between 18 and 70 years old in good health. V is TRBV7-2 and J is TRBJ2-7; TRBD1 or TRBD2 may be the D gene (7 bases each). The CDR3 nucleotides are TGTGCCAGCAGCTTTGGGTACGGCAGGGGGGGAAACGAGCAGTACTTC. It is translated as CASSFGYGRGGNEQYF.